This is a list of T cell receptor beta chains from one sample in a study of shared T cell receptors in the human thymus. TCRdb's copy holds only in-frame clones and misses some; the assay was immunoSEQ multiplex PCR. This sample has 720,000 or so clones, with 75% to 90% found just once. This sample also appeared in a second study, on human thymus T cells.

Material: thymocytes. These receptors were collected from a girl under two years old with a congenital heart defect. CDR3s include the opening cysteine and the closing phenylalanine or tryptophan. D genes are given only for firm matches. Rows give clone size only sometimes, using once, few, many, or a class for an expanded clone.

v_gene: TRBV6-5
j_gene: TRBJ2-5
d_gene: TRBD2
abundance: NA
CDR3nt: TGTGCCAGCAGTCTCGGGACTAGGCAAGAGACCCAGTACTTC
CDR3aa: CASSLGTRQETQYF

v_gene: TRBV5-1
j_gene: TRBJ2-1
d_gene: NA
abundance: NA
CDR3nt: TGCGCCAGCAGCTCTCCGCGGTCCGAGGAGTTGAATCTTCCCTTCTACAATGAGCAGTTCTTC
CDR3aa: CASSSPRSEELNLPFYNEQFF

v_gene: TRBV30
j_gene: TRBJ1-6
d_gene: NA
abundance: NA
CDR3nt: TGTGCCTGGAGTCGTATCGATTGTACAGAAAATTCACCCCTCCACTTT
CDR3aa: CAWSRIDCTENSPLHF

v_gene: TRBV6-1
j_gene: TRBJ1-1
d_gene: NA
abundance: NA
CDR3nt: TGTGCCAGCCCAAGAGGGGGACGAGTGGGCTCTGAAGCTTTCTTT
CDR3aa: CASPRGGRVGSEAFF

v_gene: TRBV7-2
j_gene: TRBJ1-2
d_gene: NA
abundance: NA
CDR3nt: TGTGCCAGCAGCTTAGCGAGGGGGAGGGCTCGCCGGTCGTATGGCTACACCTTC
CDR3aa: CASSLARGRARRSYGYTF

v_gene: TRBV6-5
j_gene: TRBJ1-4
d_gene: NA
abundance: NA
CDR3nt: TGTGCCAGCAGGCGGCACAGGGATGATGAAAAACTGTTTTTT
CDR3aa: CASRRHRDDEKLFF

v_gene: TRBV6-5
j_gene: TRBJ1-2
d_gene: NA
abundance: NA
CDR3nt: TGTGCCAGCAGTTATGGCCCTTATGAGGGTGGCTACACCTTC
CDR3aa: CASSYGPYEGGYTF

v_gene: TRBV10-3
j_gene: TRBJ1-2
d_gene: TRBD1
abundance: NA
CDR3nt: TGTGCCACCAAAGAGCCGGGACAGCACTATGGCTACACCTTC
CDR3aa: CATKEPGQHYGYTF

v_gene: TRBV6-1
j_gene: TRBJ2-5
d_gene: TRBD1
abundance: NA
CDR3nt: TGTGCCAGCAGTGAAGCGCGGCAGGGGGTCCAAGAGACCCAGTACTTC
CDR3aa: CASSEARQGVQETQYF

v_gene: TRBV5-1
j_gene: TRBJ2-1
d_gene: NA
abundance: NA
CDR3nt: TGCGCCAGCAGCTTGGTGGCGGGGCCACCCGTTCGAAGGTTCTTC
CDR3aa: CASSLVAGPPVRRFF

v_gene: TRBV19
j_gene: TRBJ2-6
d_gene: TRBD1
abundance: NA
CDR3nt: TGTGCCAGTAGCCTTGGACAGGGCGCACGCTCTGGGGCCAACGTCCTGACTTTC
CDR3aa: CASSLGQGARSGANVLTF

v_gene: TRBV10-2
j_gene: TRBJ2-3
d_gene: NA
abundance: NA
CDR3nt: TGCGCCAGCAGTGTTTTTCTCCTATCGCGGGGCCCTCCCCCCCCGCGCACAGATACGCAGTATTTT
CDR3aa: CASSVFLLSRGPPPPRTDTQYF

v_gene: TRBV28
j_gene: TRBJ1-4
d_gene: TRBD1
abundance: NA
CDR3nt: TGTGCCAGCAGCCTGACCGGGACAGATTTTGAAAAACTGTTTTTT
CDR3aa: CASSLTGTDFEKLFF

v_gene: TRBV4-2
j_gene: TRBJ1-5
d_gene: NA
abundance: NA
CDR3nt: TGTGCCAGCAGCCAACAGGGTCTACAGGGAAATCAGCCCCAGCATTTT
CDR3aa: CASSQQGLQGNQPQHF

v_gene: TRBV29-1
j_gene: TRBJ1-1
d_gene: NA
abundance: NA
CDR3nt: TGCAGCGTTTTCAGGAGGGCTGGCACTGAAGCTTTCTTT
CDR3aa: CSVFRRAGTEAFF

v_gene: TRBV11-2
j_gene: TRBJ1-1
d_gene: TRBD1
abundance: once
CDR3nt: TGTGCCAGCAGCGCTCGGACAGGGGAAAAAACTGAAGCTTTCTTT
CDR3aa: CASSARTGEKTEAFF

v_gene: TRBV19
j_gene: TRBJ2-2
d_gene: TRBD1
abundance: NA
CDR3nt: TGTGCCAGTAGTCCTGACGGGGACAGGCGGGAACCCACCGGGGAGCTGTTTTTT
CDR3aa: CASSPDGDRREPTGELFF

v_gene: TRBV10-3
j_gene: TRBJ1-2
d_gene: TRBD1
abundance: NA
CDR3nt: TGTGCCATCAGCCCGGGACAGGGGAGATATGGCTACACCTTC
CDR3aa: CAISPGQGRYGYTF

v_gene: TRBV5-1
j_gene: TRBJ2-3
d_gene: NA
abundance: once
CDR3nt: TGCGCCAGCATCCCGGGCGGGAACACAGATACGCAGTATTTT
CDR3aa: CASIPGGNTDTQYF

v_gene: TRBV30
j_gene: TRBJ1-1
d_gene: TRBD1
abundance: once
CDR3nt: TGTGCCCTACAGGGGGCGGACACTGAAGCTTTCTTT
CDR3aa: CALQGADTEAFF

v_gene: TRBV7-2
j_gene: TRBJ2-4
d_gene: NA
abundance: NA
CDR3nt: TGTGCCAGCAGCGTGGATAGCGGTCTAGCCAAAAACATTCAGTACTTC
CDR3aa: CASSVDSGLAKNIQYF

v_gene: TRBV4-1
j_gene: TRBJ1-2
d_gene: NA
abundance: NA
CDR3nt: TGCGCCAGCAGCCAAGGCGGCAGACGGCACTATGGCTACACCTTC
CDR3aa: CASSQGGRRHYGYTF

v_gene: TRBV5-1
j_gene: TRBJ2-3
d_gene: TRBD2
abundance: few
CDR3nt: TGCGCCAGCAGCAACGGGACTAGCGGGGCAGATACGCAGTATTTT
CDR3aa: CASSNGTSGADTQYF

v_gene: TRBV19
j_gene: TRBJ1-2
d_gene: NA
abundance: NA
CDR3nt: TGTGCCAGTAGTATAAATCTCCAGCGAGACGGCTACACCTTC
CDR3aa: CASSINLQRDGYTF

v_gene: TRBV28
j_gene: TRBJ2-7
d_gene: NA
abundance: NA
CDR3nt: TGTGCCAGCAGTCGCCGGGGTGAGTGCGTCTACGAGCAGTACTTC
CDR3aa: CASSRRGECVYEQYF

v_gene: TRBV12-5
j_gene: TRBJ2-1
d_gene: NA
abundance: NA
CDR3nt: TGTGCTAGTGGTTTGGTAGGGACATCGAGTTACAATGAGCAGTTCTTC
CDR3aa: CASGLVGTSSYNEQFF

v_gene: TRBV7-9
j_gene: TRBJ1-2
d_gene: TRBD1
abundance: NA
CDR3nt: TGTGCCAGCAGCTTTTTTGAGGGGACAGGGTATTTTCATTCCTTC
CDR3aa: CASSFFEGTGYFHSF

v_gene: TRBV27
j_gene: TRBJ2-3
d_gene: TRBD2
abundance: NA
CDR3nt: TGTGCCAGCAGTCCCCAACTAGCGGGGGGGCGGAGAAGCACAGATACGCAGTATTTT
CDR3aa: CASSPQLAGGRRSTDTQYF

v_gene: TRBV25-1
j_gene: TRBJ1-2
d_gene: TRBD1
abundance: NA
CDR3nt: TGTGCCAGCGGTCAGACAGGGACAGGTGGCTACACCTTC
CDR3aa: CASGQTGTGGYTF

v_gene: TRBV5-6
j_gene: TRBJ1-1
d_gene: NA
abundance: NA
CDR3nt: TGTGCCAGCAGCTTCGAGGCGTCGAACACTGAAGCTTTCTTT
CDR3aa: CASSFEASNTEAFF

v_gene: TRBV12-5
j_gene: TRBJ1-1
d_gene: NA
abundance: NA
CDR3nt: TGTGCTAGTGGTTCTTCCCTTCGGACTGAAGCTTTCTTT
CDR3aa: CASGSSLRTEAFF

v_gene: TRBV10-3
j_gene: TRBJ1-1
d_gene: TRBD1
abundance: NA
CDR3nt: TGTGCCATGGCCAAAGGACAGGGTAGAATGACTGAAGCTTTCTTT
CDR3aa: CAMAKGQGRMTEAFF

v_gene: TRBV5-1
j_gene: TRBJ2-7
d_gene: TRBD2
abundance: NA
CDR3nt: TGCGCCAGCAGCTGGGTTACTGGACTAGCGGGGTCACAAGCCTCCTACGAGCAGTACTTC
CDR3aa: CASSWVTGLAGSQASYEQYF

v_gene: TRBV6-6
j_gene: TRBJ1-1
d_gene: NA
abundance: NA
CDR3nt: TGTGCCACCAAAGGGGGCACTGAAGCTTTCTTT
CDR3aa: CATKGGTEAFF

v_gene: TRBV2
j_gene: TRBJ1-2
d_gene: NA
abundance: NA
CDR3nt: TGTGCCAGCAGTGAGGGGGGTGGCTACACCTTC
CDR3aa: CASSEGGGYTF

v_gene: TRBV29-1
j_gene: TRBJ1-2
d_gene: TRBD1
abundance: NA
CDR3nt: TGCAGCGTGACCGGGACAGGGAAGAGGGGGGGCTATGGCTACACCTTC
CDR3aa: CSVTGTGKRGGYGYTF

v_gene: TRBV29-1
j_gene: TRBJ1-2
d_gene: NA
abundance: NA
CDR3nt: TGCAGCGTCCAGATCCTGTCTAACTATGGCTACACCTTC
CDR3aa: CSVQILSNYGYTF

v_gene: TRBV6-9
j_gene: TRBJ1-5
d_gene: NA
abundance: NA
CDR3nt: TGTGCCAGCAGTCAGATTAGCAATCAGCCCCAGCATTTT
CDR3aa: CASSQISNQPQHF

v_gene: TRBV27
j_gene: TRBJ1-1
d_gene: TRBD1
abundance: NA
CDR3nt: TGTGCCAGCAGTCCATTACCCGGACAGGGTGGGGCTTTCTTT
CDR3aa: CASSPLPGQGGAFF

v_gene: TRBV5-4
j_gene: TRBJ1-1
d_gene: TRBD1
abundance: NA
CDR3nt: TGTGCCAGCAGCTTGGGGGGACAGGGTACCCCCGAATTTGAAGCTTTCTTT
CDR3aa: CASSLGGQGTPEFEAFF

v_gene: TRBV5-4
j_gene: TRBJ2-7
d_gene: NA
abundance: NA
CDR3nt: TGTGCCAGCAGCTTGGCCGATGCGGGTCCCTCCCACTCCTACGAGCAGTACTTC
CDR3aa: CASSLADAGPSHSYEQYF

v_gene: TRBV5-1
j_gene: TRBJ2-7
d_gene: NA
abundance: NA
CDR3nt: TGCGCCAGCAGCTTGGAAGCGTTGGTCTACGAGCAGTACTTC
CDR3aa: CASSLEALVYEQYF

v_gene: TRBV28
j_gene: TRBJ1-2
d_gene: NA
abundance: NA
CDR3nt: TGTGCCAGCAGTTTCGGGGGGCCCTATGGCTACACCTTC
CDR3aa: CASSFGGPYGYTF

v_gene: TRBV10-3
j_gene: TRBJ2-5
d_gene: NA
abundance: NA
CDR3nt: TGTGCCATCAGCGAATGGACTCACGGGGGGACCCAGTACTTC
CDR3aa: CAISEWTHGGTQYF

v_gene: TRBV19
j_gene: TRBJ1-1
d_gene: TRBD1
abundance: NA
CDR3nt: TGTGCCAGTATCGGCCAGGGGGCGGAAGCTTTCTTT
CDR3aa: CASIGQGAEAFF

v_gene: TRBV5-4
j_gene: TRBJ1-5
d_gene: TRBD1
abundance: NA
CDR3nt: TGTGCCAGCAGCCAGGGACAGTTTAATCAGCCCCAGCATTTT
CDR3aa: CASSQGQFNQPQHF